The clone carrying this TCR beta chain appeared a few times. Antigen unknown. Trimming took 2 bases from V and 8 from J, leaving 10 bases between them. This CDR3 region has 13 residues. Germline CDR1 and CDR2: SNHLY and FYNNEI. TCRdb's table, derived via immunoSEQ multiplex PCR, lists solely in-frame clones and lacks some. The sample lists 150,000 or so clones, roughly four fifths seen once, with roughly 2% in the top ten. This sample is drawn from a study of cytotoxic CD8 clonotypes in ibrutinib-treated CLL. Broader study findings: Clonality climbed at ibrutinib response, then dropped toward baseline at progression. Patients showed higher baseline clonality than age-matched healthy donors, and it tracked circulating CD8+ T-cell counts.

Sequencing used PBMCs, obtained after 12 months of ibrutinib treatment. This chain connects TRBV2 to TRBJ2-4; D unclear. This clonotype was obtained from a human donor with chronic lymphocytic leukemia. The CDR3 DNA sequence: TGTGCCAGCAGTGAAATGGCCGTGGACATTCAGTACTTC. It yields the protein CASSEMAVDIQYF.